This T cell receptor (beta chain) was observed in a study of blood T cell repertoires in COVID-19. Study-wide background: Some COVID-19 samples were acute and others convalescent; all came from the United States, Italy and Spain. Nucleic acid was either cDNA or gDNA, and it came from T cells, B-cell-depleted T cells, or PBMCs.

Original data processing: How many nucleated cells were present was estimated from reference gene primer amplification. The data were produced by immunoSEQ multiplex PCR, yet TCRdb's version contains in-frame clones alone and is incomplete. V, J and clone size derive from that table, while D and trimming were established from the DNA sequence. The sample has just over 50,000 clones, roughly 84% seen once. In germline, CDR1 is LGHNA, CDR2 YSLEER. The CDR3 loop spans 18 amino acids. V lost 0 bases and J 2 bases, leaving 20 bases between the germline ends. Sequencing was carried out using peripheral blood. This receptor was identified in a human donor with active COVID-19. The donor label of this sample is uncertain. The chain employs TRBV4-3 and TRBJ2-7; D is possibly TRBD2 (6 bases). The CDR3 DNA is TGCGCCAGCAGCCAAGATGGGCGTACGGGGGTTACAGCCTACGAGCAGTACTTC. This gives the protein CASSQDGRTGVTAYEQYF.